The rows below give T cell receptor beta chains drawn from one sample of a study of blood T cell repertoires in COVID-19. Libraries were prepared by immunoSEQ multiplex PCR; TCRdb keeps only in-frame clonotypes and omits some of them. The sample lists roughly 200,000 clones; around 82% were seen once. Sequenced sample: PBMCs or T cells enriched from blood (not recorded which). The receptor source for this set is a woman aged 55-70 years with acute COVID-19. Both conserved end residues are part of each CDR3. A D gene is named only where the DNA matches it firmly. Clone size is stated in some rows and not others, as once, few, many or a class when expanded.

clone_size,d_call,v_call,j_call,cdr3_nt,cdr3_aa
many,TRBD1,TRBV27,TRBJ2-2,TGTGCCAGCTTAGACGGACAGGGGTTTAAGCTGTTTTTT,CASLDGQGFKLFF
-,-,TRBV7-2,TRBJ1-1,TGTGCCAGCAGCTCACAGGGAGTCACTGAAGCTTTCTTT,CASSSQGVTEAFF
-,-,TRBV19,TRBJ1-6,TGTGCCAGTAGTCCTCTTGAGCAGGGCGTCCCCCTCCACTTT,CASSPLEQGVPLHF
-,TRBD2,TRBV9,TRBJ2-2,TGTGCCAGCAGTGAAGGTCCGGGACTAGCGGGGGGCAGAAACACCGGGGAGCTGTTTTTT,CASSEGPGLAGGRNTGELFF
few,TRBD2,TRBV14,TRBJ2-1,TGTGCCAGCAGCCATCTGACTAGCGGATACAATGAGCAGTTCTTC,CASSHLTSGYNEQFF
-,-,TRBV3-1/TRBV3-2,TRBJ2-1,TGTGCCAGCAGCCCCACGCCCCTGGTCGCGGACAATGAGCAGTTCTTC,CASSPTPLVADNEQFF
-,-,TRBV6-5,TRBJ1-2,TGTGCCAGCAGTTACGTCGGGAACTATGGCTACACCTTC,CASSYVGNYGYTF
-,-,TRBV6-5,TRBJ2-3,TGTGCCAGTGCGGACAGTGGGACAGATACGCAGTATTTT,CASADSGTDTQYF
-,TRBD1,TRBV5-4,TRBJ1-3,TGTGCCAGCAGCTATGCTACAGGGGGCGGATCTGGAAACACCATATATTTT,CASSYATGGGSGNTIYF
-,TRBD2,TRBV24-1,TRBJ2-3,TGTGCCACCAGTGATTTCGGGTTGGGTAGCGGGAGTCCAGATACGCAGTATTTT,CATSDFGLGSGSPDTQYF
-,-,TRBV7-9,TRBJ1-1,TGTGCCAGCAGCTTAGAAGAGACAGTGTCGGCTTTCTTT,CASSLEETVSAFF
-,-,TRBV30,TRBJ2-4,TGTGCCTGGAGTGTAGGAGGGACAGTAATAGCCAAAAACATTCAGTACTTC,CAWSVGGTVIAKNIQYF
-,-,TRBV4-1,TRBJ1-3,TGCGCCAGCAGCCAGGACGCAGGGTATGCTGGAAACACCATATATTTT,CASSQDAGYAGNTIYF